The 9 T cell receptor beta chains below all came from one sample that was sequenced in a study of identical twins. TCRdb ran MiXCR on the 5' RACE reads and lists one entry per CDR3 protein. The table lists about 530,000 distinct CDR3 sequences, 13% to 15% of them singletons, with 0.44% in the top ten. These data also featured in a second study, about yellow fever vaccine responses in identical twins.

The sequencing input was CD4+ T cells sorted from blood. These receptors all come from a woman aged 18-29 years in good health.

The rearrangement uses TRBV20-1 and TRBJ2-1, with 12 bases matching TRBD1. J lost 6 bases, V lost 7 bases, and 4 bases had no gene match. CDR1 and CDR2 from the germline V gene are DFQATT and SNEGSKA (reference sequence). The CDR3 covers 13 residues. For the CDR3, the DNA is TGCAGTGTGGTGGGACAGGGGGCCAATGAGCAGTTCTTC. This gives the protein CSVVGQGANEQFF.

This clonotype occurred a few times. The chain joins TRBV6-2 or TRBV6-3 to TRBJ2-7; no reliable D call. The CDR3 sequence is 12 residues long. Looked up from germline, CDR1 is MNHEY and CDR2 is SVGEGT. V was shortened by 5 bases and J by 4 bases, with 9 bases between the two germline ends. As DNA, the CDR3 is TGTGCCAGCAGTGACCCCAAATACGAGCAGTACTTC. This codes for CASSDPKYEQYF.

The genes are TRBV14 and TRBJ1-1, with D maybe TRBD1 (6 bases). The CDR3 totals 11 residues. Trimming stripped 0 bases from V and 11 bases from J, with 7 bases between. Germline loops: CDR1 SGHDN, CDR2 FVKESK. The chain's CDR3 is CASSQERGAFF. The DNA for the CDR3 is TGTGCCAGCAGCCAAGAGAGGGGGGCTTTCTTT.

This clonotype has only a few counts. This sequence joins TRBV12-3 or TRBV12-4 and TRBJ1-1, with D unclear. Trimming left V 2 bases short and J 4 bases short, with 11 bases between. The CDR3 totals 14 residues. The CDR3, as DNA: TGTGCCAGCAGTTTAAAATCCCGGCTCACTGAAGCTTTCTTT. As protein: CASSLKSRLTEAFF.

This clonotype was recorded a few times. The chain employs TRBV6-1 and TRBJ2-5; D might be TRBD1 (6 bases). The V end lost 8 bases, the J end lost 4 bases, and 29 bases lay between the germline ends. This CDR3 is built from 18 residues. Germline-derived CDR1 and CDR2 are MNHNS and SASEGT. CDR3 in DNA: TGTGCCAGCTCCTCCTTTCGAGGGGACACCTCATTTCGAGAGACCCAGTACTTC. Translating it yields CASSSFRGDTSFRETQYF.

This clonotype was seen a few times. V is TRBV12-3 or TRBV12-4 and J is TRBJ2-1; 7 bases are shared with TRBD2. J lost 7 bases, V lost 1 base, and 7 bases had no gene match. CDR3 length: 15 residues. Here the CDR3 DNA reads TGTGCCAGCAGTTTAGTTGGCGGGAGTAAAAATGAGCAGTTCTTC. As protein: CASSLVGGSKNEQFF.

This clonotype was observed a handful of times. The chain carries TRBV2 and TRBJ2-1; maybe TRBD2 (6 bases). The CDR3 is 15 residues long. Trimming removed 6 bases from V and 5 bases from J, with 17 bases in between. CDR1 and CDR2 from the germline V gene are SNHLY and FYNNEI. CDR3 in amino acids: CASRRDSPLNNEQFF. CDR3 bases: TGTGCCAGCAGAAGGGACTCACCACTCAACAATGAGCAGTTCTTC.

This clonotype turned up a few times. This chain joins TRBV6-5 and TRBJ1-1; TRBD1 matches at 7 bases. The CDR3 sequence is 15 residues long. In germline, CDR1 is MNHEY, CDR2 SVGAGI. The J segment lost 0 bases and the V segment lost 2 bases, leaving 3 bases of the junction unmatched. The CDR3 protein is CASSYETGLNTEAFF. The CDR3 nucleotides read TGTGCCAGCAGTTACGAGACAGGGTTGAACACTGAAGCTTTCTTT.

This clonotype was seen a few times. The rearrangement uses TRBV20-1 and TRBJ1-3, with D unresolved. V lost 5 bases and J 8 bases, leaving 10 bases between the germline ends. The CDR3 is made up of 11 amino acids. Germline-derived CDR1 and CDR2 are DFQATT and SNEGSKA (reference sequence). The CDR3 DNA reads as TGCAGTGCTCCACTTGGGGACACCATATATTTT. It encodes CSAPLGDTIYF.